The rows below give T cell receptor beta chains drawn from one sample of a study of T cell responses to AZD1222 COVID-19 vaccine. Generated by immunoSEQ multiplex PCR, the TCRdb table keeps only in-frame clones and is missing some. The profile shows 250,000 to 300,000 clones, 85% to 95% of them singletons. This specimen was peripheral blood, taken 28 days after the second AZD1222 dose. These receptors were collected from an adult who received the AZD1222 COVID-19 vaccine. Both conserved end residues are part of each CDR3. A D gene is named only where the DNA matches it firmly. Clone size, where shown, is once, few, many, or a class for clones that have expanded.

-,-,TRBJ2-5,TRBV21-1,TGTGCCAGCAGCAAAAGACCGAGCCAGAGGGGGGAGACCCAGTACTTC,CASSKRPSQRGETQYF
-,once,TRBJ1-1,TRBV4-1,TGCGCCAGCAGCCAAGAGAGAGCTACTGAAGCTTTCTTT,CASSQERATEAFF
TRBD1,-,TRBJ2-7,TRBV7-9,TGTGCCAGCAGCTTGCCTCCGGGACAGGGGTACGAGCAGTACTTC,CASSLPPGQGYEQYF
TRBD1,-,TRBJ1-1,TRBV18,TGTGCCAGCTCACCGGGGACAGGGAACACTGAAGCTTTCTTT,CASSPGTGNTEAFF
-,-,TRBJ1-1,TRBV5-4,TGTGCCAGCAGCCCGCTGACAGCGAACACTGAAGCTTTCTTT,CASSPLTANTEAFF
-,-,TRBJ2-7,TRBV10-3,TGTGCCATCAGTGAGTCGCGGCAGGGCTACGAGCAGTACTTC,CAISESRQGYEQYF
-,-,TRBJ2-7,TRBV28,TGTGCCAGCAACAGGGTCGACGAGCAGTACTTC,CASNRVDEQYF
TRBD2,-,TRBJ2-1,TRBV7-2,TGTGCCAGCAGCTTAGGGGAGACTAGCGGGATCTACAATGAGCAGTTCTTC,CASSLGETSGIYNEQFF
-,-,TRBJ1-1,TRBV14,TGTGCCAGCAGCCAAGTTATCACTGAAGCTTTCTTT,CASSQVITEAFF
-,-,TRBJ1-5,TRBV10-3,TGTGCCATCAGTGCCGTGGGGGGCTATCAGCCCCAGCATTTT,CAISAVGGYQPQHF
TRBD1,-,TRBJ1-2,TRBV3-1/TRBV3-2,TGTGCCAGCAGCCCCCAGGGGGCGCTCGGCTACACCTTC,CASSPQGALGYTF
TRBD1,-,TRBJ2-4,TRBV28,TGTGCCAGTGGACAGGAGCTAGCCAAAAACATTCAGTACTTC,CASGQELAKNIQYF
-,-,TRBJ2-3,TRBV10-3,TGTGCCATCAGCTACAGCGGCACAGATACGCAGTATTTT,CAISYSGTDTQYF
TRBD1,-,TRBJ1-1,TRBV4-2,TGTGCCAGCAGCCAAGATCCGGGACAGGATAACACTGAAGCTTTCTTT,CASSQDPGQDNTEAFF
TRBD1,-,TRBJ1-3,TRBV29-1,TGCAGCGTTGCCATTGACAGGGGAGACACCATATATTTT,CSVAIDRGDTIYF
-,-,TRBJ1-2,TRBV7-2,TGTGCCAGCAGCTTAGCGAGGGGGGTTAGCTACACCTTC,CASSLARGVSYTF
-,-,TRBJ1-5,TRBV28,TGTGCCAGCAGTTCATTCCGGGGACCTAATCAGCCCCAGCATTTT,CASSSFRGPNQPQHF
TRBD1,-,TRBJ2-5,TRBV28,TGTGCCAGCAGTTCCGCAGGGGGAAAGGAGACCCAGTACTTC,CASSSAGGKETQYF
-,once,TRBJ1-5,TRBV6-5,TGTGCCAGCAGCAAAGGACAGTATAGCAATCAGCCCCAGCATTTT,CASSKGQYSNQPQHF
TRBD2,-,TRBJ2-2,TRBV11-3,TGTGCCAGCAGCGGTCGCGGGAGTGCCGGGGAGCTGTTTTTT,CASSGRGSAGELFF
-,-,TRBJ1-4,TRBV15,TGTGCCACCAGCAGAGACGGGACATCTCGTGAAAAACTGTTTTTT,CATSRDGTSREKLFF
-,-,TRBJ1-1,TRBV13,TGTGCCAGCAGCCCAGTAGGGGGGCTCGCCGAAGCTTTCTTT,CASSPVGGLAEAFF